The 22 T cell receptor beta chains given below trace back to one sample, sequenced in a study of OX40 agonist ivuxolimab in advanced cancers. Sequencing used immunoSEQ multiplex PCR; TCRdb keeps in-frame clones, though not all of them. The top ten hold under 3% of the sample, which has under 100,000 clones, more than 80% seen once. Sequenced here: CD4+ or CD8+ T cells sorted from blood, sampled in a trial of the OX40 agonist ivuxolimab. The receptors here all came from an adult with an advanced solid tumor such as melanoma, head and neck, liver or kidney cancer.

The chain employs TRBV9 and TRBJ2-4; D not certain. Germline CDR1 SGDLS, CDR2 YYNGEE. The germline V and J ends were trimmed by 3 bases and 0 bases, with 7 bases remaining between them. The CDR3 sequence is 14 residues long. The CDR3 region is CASSGAVAKNIQYF. CDR3 DNA: TGTGCCAGCAGCGGGGCCGTAGCCAAAAACATTCAGTACTTC. The whole variable domain, filled in from reference TRBV9 and TRBJ2-4, reads DSGVTQTPKHLITATGQRVTLRCSPRSGDLSVYWYQQSLDQGLQFLIQYYNGEERAKGNILERFSAQQFPDLHSELNLSSLELGDSALYFCASSGAVAKNIQYFGAGTRLSVL.

The DNA for the CDR3 is TGTGCCAGCAGGACAGTATCCTACGAGCAGTACTTC. Translating it yields CASRTVSYEQYF. This chain connects TRBV6-5 to TRBJ2-7; TRBD1 is a possible D gene (5 bases). From germline, CDR1 is MNHEY and CDR2 SVGAGI. The ends were cut back, 6 bases at V and 1 base at J, with 7 bases in the middle. The CDR3 spans 12 residues.

This chain uses TRBV5-1 with TRBJ2-5, with D possibly being TRBD1 (6 bases). Per the germline V gene, CDR1 is SGHRS and CDR2 is YFSETQ. V was shortened by 4 bases and J by 5 bases, with 12 bases between the two germline ends. This CDR3 region has 13 residues. CDR3 residues: CASSGAGAETQYF. CDR3 nucleotide sequence: TGCGCCAGCAGCGGAGCAGGGGCCGAGACCCAGTACTTC.

The chain is built from TRBV19 and TRBJ2-3, with D unclear. The CDR3 spans 15 residues. Germline V gene lookup returns CDR1 LNHDA and CDR2 SQIVND (reference sequence). Between the trimmed V and J ends, which lost 3 bases and 2 bases, there was a span of 12 bases. The CDR3 loop reads CASSIRQAITDTQYF. CDR3 bases: TGTGCCAGTAGTATTCGGCAGGCCATCACAGATACGCAGTATTTT.

This chain joins TRBV7-2 and TRBJ2-3; D remains ambiguous. Trimming removed 1 base at V and 7 bases at J, with 15 bases between. Germline CDR1 and CDR2: SGHTA and FQGNSA. The CDR3 loop spans 15 amino acids. DNA of the CDR3: TGTGCCAGCAGCTTAGATCCCAGTAGCACCTATACGCAGTATTTT. It specifies CASSLDPSSTYTQYF.

This chain uses TRBV7-3 with TRBJ1-2; D is unresolved. V shed 8 bases and J shed 5 bases, with 12 bases lying between them. Per the germline V gene, CDR1 is SGHTA and CDR2 is FQGTGA. This CDR3 has 12 residues. In nucleotides, the CDR3 is TGTGCCAGCCAACTTAGGACGTATGGCTACACCTTC. Protein product: CASQLRTYGYTF.

This chain links TRBV5-5 with TRBJ1-4, with 9 bases lining up with TRBD1. The V and J ends lost 0 bases and 6 bases, in that order; junction bases with no gene match: 3. The CDR3 sequence is 15 residues long. In germline, CDR1 is SGHKS, CDR2 YYEKEE (reference sequence). The CDR3 region is CASSLGRDRDEKLFF. CDR3 bases: TGTGCCAGCAGCTTGGGCCGGGACAGGGATGAAAAACTGTTTTTT.

This chain connects TRBV6-5 to TRBJ1-1; TRBD1 agrees at 8 bases. J was trimmed by 5 bases and V by 5 bases; bases with no gene match: 10. Germline CDR1 MNHEY, CDR2 SVGAGI. The CDR3 has 15 residues. In DNA form, the CDR3 reads TGTGCCAGCAGTCCTAGGACAGGGACGAGGACTGAAGCTTTCTTT. As protein: CASSPRTGTRTEAFF.

The chain couples TRBV7-2 to TRBJ2-5; D is tentatively TRBD1 or TRBD2 (5 bases each). This CDR3 contains 14 residues. The germline V and J ends were trimmed by 0 bases and 3 bases, with 8 bases remaining between them. Germline V gene sequence: CDR1 SGHTA, CDR2 FQGNSA. CDR3 nucleotide sequence: TGTGCCAGCAGCTTAGCCCGAGGGGAAGAGACCCAGTACTTC. Translation: CASSLARGEETQYF.

This sequence joins TRBV9 and TRBJ2-7, with D perhaps TRBD2 (6 bases). Trimming removed 2 bases at V and 2 bases at J, with 23 bases between. The CDR3 consists of 18 residues. CDR1 and CDR2 (germline): SGDLS, YYNGEE. CDR3 sequence (DNA): TGTGCCAGCAGCGTTGGTCCTAGCGAGAATATAGGGACCTACGAGCAGTACTTC. Its protein is CASSVGPSENIGTYEQYF.

This rearrangement joins TRBV5-1 to TRBJ2-3; TRBD1 might be the D (6 bases). Germline CDR1 and CDR2: SGHRS and YFSETQ. V lost 2 bases, J lost 6 bases, and 10 bases lay in between. The length of the CDR3 is 13 residues. The CDR3 DNA sequence: TGCGCCAGCAGCTTAGTTGGGGGCGATACGCAGTATTTT. Protein: CASSLVGGDTQYF.

The chain couples TRBV6-1 to TRBJ1-2; TRBD1 matches 7 bases. Germline assignment: CDR1 MNHNS and CDR2 SASEGT. Unmatched junction bases numbered 6, after V lost 8 bases and J lost 0 bases. This CDR3 spans 14 amino acids. CDR3 in amino acids: CASGGDRANYGYTF. The DNA for the CDR3 is TGTGCCAGCGGGGGGGACAGAGCTAACTATGGCTACACCTTC.

The chain employs TRBV9 and TRBJ2-1, with D maybe TRBD2 (7 bases). Trimming took 4 bases from V and 7 from J, leaving 18 bases between them. Germline V gene sequence: CDR1 SGDLS, CDR2 YYNGEE. The length of the CDR3 is 15 residues. CDR3 residues: CASSPRGAGRNEQFF. CDR3 DNA: TGTGCCAGCAGCCCACGGGGGGCGGGACGGAATGAGCAGTTCTTC. Using reference TRBV9 and TRBJ2-1 for the parts outside the CDR3, the full variable domain is DSGVTQTPKHLITATGQRVTLRCSPRSGDLSVYWYQQSLDQGLQFLIQYYNGEERAKGNILERFSAQQFPDLHSELNLSSLELGDSALYFCASSPRGAGRNEQFFGPGTRLTVL.

The chain joins TRBV28 to TRBJ2-5; TRBD1 agrees at 9 bases. Germline CDR1 reads MDHEN; CDR2 reads SYDVKM. This CDR3 comprises 14 residues. The V and J ends lost 7 bases and 6 bases, in that order; junction bases with no gene match: 9. The CDR3 sequence: CASNQQGAAKTQYF. The CDR3 DNA is TGTGCCAGCAACCAACAGGGGGCGGCGAAGACCCAGTACTTC.

The chain recombines TRBV4-1 with TRBJ2-2; possibly TRBD1 or TRBD2 for D (6 bases each). The V gene's germline CDR1 is MGHRA and CDR2 YSYEKL. Trimming removed 1 base from V and 7 bases from J, with 13 bases in between. CDR3 size: 15 residues. The CDR3 region has the DNA TGCGCCAGCAGCCAAGGGCAGGGGCGGGACGGGGAGCTGTTTTTT. This translates into CASSQGQGRDGELFF.

The chain employs TRBV6-5 and TRBJ1-2, with D unclear. The V end was cut by 5 bases, the J end by 2 bases, with 12 bases between. In germline, CDR1 is MNHEY, CDR2 SVGAGI. This CDR3 has 14 amino acids. CDR3 region: CASSPREKNYGYTF. The DNA of the CDR3 is TGTGCCAGCAGTCCCCGGGAGAAGAACTATGGCTACACCTTC.

The chain employs TRBV7-3 and TRBJ1-5; a weak D match, TRBD1 (5 bases). The germline V gene has CDR1 SGHTA and CDR2 FQGTGA. CDR3 length: 17 residues. V lost 5 bases to trimming and J lost 1 base, with 18 bases between them. CDR3 sequence (DNA): TGTGCCAGCAGCCCCCCGGACGGACGGGACAGCAATCAGCCCCAGCATTTT. Its protein product is CASSPPDGRDSNQPQHF.

The rearrangement uses TRBV7-2 and TRBJ2-5; either TRBD1 or TRBD2 may fit D (6 bases each). Looked up from germline, CDR1 is SGHTA and CDR2 is FQGNSA. V lost 0 bases, J lost 4 bases, and 12 bases lay in between. The CDR3 sequence is 15 residues long. The CDR3 region is CASSLARGGGETQYF. The CDR3 DNA reads as TGTGCCAGCAGCTTAGCGCGTGGAGGGGGAGAGACCCAGTACTTC.

In this sample, this clone turned up once. This rearrangement joins TRBV5-1 to TRBJ2-3; 9 nucleotides agree with TRBD2. The CDR3 runs 15 residues. Germline assignment: CDR1 SGHRS and CDR2 YFSETQ. The J segment lost 4 bases and the V segment lost 6 bases, leaving 9 bases of the junction unmatched. The CDR3: CASTTGGGASDTQYF. For the CDR3, the DNA is TGCGCCAGCACTACCGGCGGGGGGGCGTCAGATACGCAGTATTTT.

This clone was recorded only once. This chain uses TRBV7-8 with TRBJ2-3; weak D call: TRBD2 (6 bases). With 5 bases removed from V and 2 bases from J, the gap between germline ends came to 17 bases. There are 16 residues in the CDR3. Germline assignment: CDR1 SGHVS and CDR2 FQNEAQ. The CDR3: CASSPGTPWDTDTQYF. The CDR3 nucleotides are TGTGCCAGCAGCCCTGGGACTCCCTGGGACACAGATACGCAGTATTTT.

This clone was picked up one time. The chain links TRBV28 to TRBJ1-2; TRBD1 aligns across 9 bases. The CDR3 length is 15 residues. Germline-derived CDR1 and CDR2 are MDHEN and SYDVKM. The V segment lost 6 bases and the J segment 5 bases; nucleotides outside the gene matches: 10. CDR3 region: CASRDTGGWEYGYTF. The CDR3 DNA reads as TGTGCCAGCAGAGACACAGGGGGCTGGGAATATGGCTACACCTTC.

The chain carries TRBV4-1 and TRBJ1-2; D may be TRBD1 (5 bases). The CDR3 covers 15 residues. Germline loops: CDR1 MGHRA, CDR2 YSYEKL. The ends were cut back, 4 bases at V and 3 bases at J, with 15 bases in the middle. CDR3 sequence reads: CASSPLPGRDYGYTF. The CDR3 DNA sequence: TGCGCCAGCAGCCCCCTTCCAGGGAGGGACTATGGCTACACCTTC.